The clone carrying this T cell receptor (beta chain) was seen at least ten times. The germline gene is not matched at one end of the junction; a read error may be the cause. Diagnostic assessment was based on clinical symptoms, serum thyroxine and TRAb, thyroid ultrasound and orbital computed tomography. TCR beta CDR3 regions were amplified from RNA. When the TCR CDR3 underwent first-round RT-PCR, the HTBI primer set was used. TCRdb used MiXCR to reprocess the multiplex PCR reads, holding one entry per CDR3 protein. The sample shows approximately 430,000 distinct CDR3 sequences, 15% to 18% of them seen only once. This sample is part of a study of T cells in Graves' hyperthyroidism and ophthalmopathy. CDR1 MNHEY and CDR2 SVGEGT come from the germline V gene. CDR3 length equals 14 residues.

The sample consisted of blood. The TCR comes from a woman between 18 and 30 years old with Graves' hyperthyroidism. The chain combines TRBV6-2 or TRBV6-3 with TRBJ2-1; D unclear. CDR3 coding DNA: TGTGCCAGCGGTTTAGTCTTGGCCGCCAATCAGCAGTTCTTC. Translating gives CASGLVLAANQQFF.